One and the same sample provided the 32 T cell receptor beta chains below, sequenced in a study of T cells after yellow fever vaccination. TCRdb reanalysed the 5' RACE reads using MiXCR and keeps one entry per CDR3 protein. The sample shows around 590,000 distinct CDR3 sequences, 9% to 15% of them seen only once. Specimen: PBMCs, collected on the day of the yellow fever booster vaccination. The receptor set was obtained from a man aged 25 to 45 who received the YFV17D yellow fever vaccine.

The CDR3 nucleotides are TGTGCCACCAGCAGAGGACGGCCCTATAATTCACCCCTCCACTTT. Residues: CATSRGRPYNSPLHF. The J gene is TRBJ1-6, the V gene TRBV15; no reliable D call. The CDR3 runs to 15 residues. V lost 1 base and J lost 2, with 6 bases in between. Germline V gene data show CDR1 as LNHNV and CDR2 as YYDKDF (reference sequence).

V gene TRBV24-1 combines with J gene TRBJ2-7; weak D call: TRBD1 (6 bases). The V end lost 0 bases, the J end lost 0 bases, and 11 bases lay between the germline ends. The CDR3 runs 16 residues. Germline V gene lookup returns CDR1 KGHDR and CDR2 SFDVKD. The CDR3 bases are TGTGCCACCAGTGATTTGTGGACAGCGACCTCCTACGAGCAGTACTTC. Translation: CATSDLWTATSYEQYF.

This clonotype showed up just a few times. The V gene is TRBV12-3 or TRBV12-4, the J gene TRBJ1-4; TRBD1 matches 7 bases. J was trimmed by 1 base and V by 5 bases; bases with no gene match: 4. This CDR3 is built from 15 residues. The chain's CDR3 is CASSPGTVTNEKLFF. CDR3 DNA sequence: TGTGCCAGCAGTCCCGGGACAGTAACTAATGAAAAACTGTTTTTT.

This rearrangement joins TRBV5-4 to TRBJ1-2, with 7 positions matching TRBD1. CDR1 and CDR2 (germline): SGHNT, YYREEE (reference sequence). This CDR3 spans 15 amino acids. The J segment lost 2 bases and the V segment lost 7 bases, leaving 11 bases of the junction unmatched. In nucleotides, the CDR3 is TGTGCCAGCCGAGCAGGCACAGGGGAGAACTATGGCTACACCTTC. The encoded protein is CASRAGTGENYGYTF. Using reference TRBV5-4 and TRBJ1-2 for the parts outside the CDR3, the full variable domain is ETGVTQSPTHLIKTRGQQVTLRCSSQSGHNTVSWYQQALGQGPQFIFQYYREEENGRGNFPPRFSGLQFPNYSSELNVNALELDDSALYLCASRAGTGENYGYTFGSGTRLTVV.

V gene TRBV19 combines with J gene TRBJ1-1, with D tentatively TRBD1 (5 bases). CDR1 is LNHDA and CDR2 is SQIVND in the germline V gene (reference sequence). The CDR3 covers 14 residues. Trimming left V 8 bases short and J 4 bases short, with 17 bases between. The DNA for the CDR3 is TGTGCCAGTTTGGCCAGGGTTGGAGGCACTGAAGCTTTCTTT. The encoded protein is CASLARVGGTEAFF. Full variable domain (outside the CDR3, taken from reference TRBV19 and TRBJ1-1): DGGITQSPKYLFRKEGQNVTLSCEQNLNHDAMYWYRQDPGQGLRLIYYSQIVNDFQKGDIAEGYSVSREKKESFPLTVTSAQKNPTAFYLCASLARVGGTEAFFGQGTRLTVV.

The gene calls are TRBV20-1 and TRBJ2-1; D tentatively reads TRBD1 or TRBD2 (5 bases each). V lost 6 bases to trimming and J lost 7 bases, with 22 bases between them. The CDR3 runs 15 residues. Germline V CDR1 and CDR2: DFQATT, SNEGSKA (reference sequence). The CDR3 loop reads CSAGIPGPERNEQFF. In DNA form, the CDR3 reads TGCAGTGCGGGCATACCGGGACCCGAAAGAAATGAGCAGTTCTTC.

Regarding this clonotype: An end of the junction does not agree with germline; a read error may underlie this. The chain links TRBV25-1 to TRBJ2-2, with 7 bases matching TRBD2. The CDR3 contains 15 residues. Germline V gives CDR1 MGHDK, CDR2 SYGVNS. CDR3 nucleotides: TGTGCCTGCAGTCTCGGGGGGACTGCAACCGGGGAGCTGTTTTTT. Its translation: CACSLGGTATGELFF.

V and J are TRBV6-1 and TRBJ2-2; 9 bases map to TRBD2. The CDR3 runs 15 residues. CDR1 is MNHNS and CDR2 is SASEGT in the germline V gene. After removal of 9 bases from V and 6 bases from J, the junction contained 11 bases not matched to a gene. CDR3 in DNA: TGTGCCAGTTCTGGGGTAGCGGGAGTGGCCGGGGAGCTGTTTTTT. This sequence encodes CASSGVAGVAGELFF.

This clonotype has just a few counts. The chain joins TRBV20-1 to TRBJ1-1; 7 positions match TRBD1. Germline CDR1 is DFQATT and CDR2 is SNEGSKA (reference sequence). The CDR3 has 14 residues. Losses at the gene ends were 6 bases for V and 8 bases for J; bases not matched to a gene: 15. The CDR3 nucleotides read TGCAGTGCCTCGTTTGTCGAGGGGGCAGGAGAAGCTTTCTTT. This encodes CSASFVEGAGEAFF.

The V gene is TRBV7-2, the J gene TRBJ2-2; D is unresolved. V was shortened by 3 bases and J by 4 bases, with 6 bases between the two germline ends. In germline, CDR1 is SGHTA, CDR2 FQGNSA. There are 13 residues in the CDR3. The CDR3 here is CASSFLATGELFF. DNA of the CDR3: TGTGCCAGCAGCTTCTTAGCCACCGGGGAGCTGTTTTTT.

The rearrangement links TRBV4-3 to TRBJ2-3; 7 positions agree with TRBD1. This CDR3 is 13 amino acids long. Trimming at V came to 3 bases and at J to 11 bases, leaving 8 bases not matched to a gene. Germline V lookup: CDR1 LGHNA, CDR2 YSLEER. DNA of the CDR3: TGCGCCAGCAGCCATTACAGGGGTGACGGGCAGTATTTT. Amino acid sequence: CASSHYRGDGQYF.

V gene TRBV2 combines with J gene TRBJ2-1; the D gene is possibly TRBD1 (6 bases). Germline loops: CDR1 SNHLY, CDR2 FYNNEI. Trimming stripped 3 bases from V and 10 bases from J, with 7 bases between. This CDR3 is 11 amino acids long. The CDR3 sequence: CASSERGEQFF. The DNA of the CDR3 is TGTGCCAGCAGTGAGAGGGGGGAGCAGTTCTTC.

The CDR3: CASSQGGGTSTDTQYF. The CDR3 nucleotides are TGTGCCAGCAGCCAAGGCGGCGGGACTAGCACAGATACGCAGTATTTT. The rearrangement uses TRBV14 and TRBJ2-3; D possibly corresponds to TRBD2 (6 bases). From germline, CDR1 is SGHDN and CDR2 FVKESK. This CDR3 has 16 amino acids. Trimming stripped 1 base from V and 0 bases from J, with 11 bases between.

This clonotype was detected a few times. V usage is TRBV20-1 and J usage is TRBJ2-3, with D possibly being TRBD1 (6 bases). In germline, CDR1 is DFQATT, CDR2 SNEGSKA (reference sequence). This CDR3 contains 16 residues. With 5 bases removed from V and 1 base from J, the gap between germline ends came to 19 bases. CDR3: CSALKGTRTRTDTQYF. The CDR3 DNA is TGCAGTGCTTTGAAAGGGACACGTACACGCACAGATACGCAGTATTTT.

This chain uses TRBV19 with TRBJ1-1, with D maybe TRBD1 (5 bases). The CDR3 sequence is 14 residues long. Trimming took off 3 bases at V and 0 bases at J, with 8 bases between the two ends. Per the germline V gene, CDR1 is LNHDA and CDR2 is SQIVND (reference sequence). In nucleotides, the CDR3 is TGTGCCAGTAGTATTGAGGGGATGAACACTGAAGCTTTCTTT. Translation gives CASSIEGMNTEAFF.

This clonotype was picked up a small number of times. The chain employs TRBV19 and TRBJ2-7, with 7 bases that match TRBD1. The CDR3 loop spans 14 amino acids. V was clipped by 3 bases and J by 3 bases; unmatched bases: 5. Per germline, CDR1 LNHDA and CDR2 SQIVND (reference sequence). The CDR3: CASSMGTDLYEQYF. Written as DNA, the CDR3 is TGTGCCAGTAGTATGGGGACAGACCTCTACGAGCAGTACTTC.

This clonotype appeared a few times. V is TRBV30 and J is TRBJ2-1; D gene uncertain. The CDR3 has 11 residues. V was pared by 1 base and J by 6 bases, with 4 bases between. Germline CDR1 and CDR2: GTSNPN and SVGIG (reference sequence). This CDR3 is CAWSARNEQFF. DNA for the CDR3: TGTGCCTGGAGTGCGCGCAATGAGCAGTTCTTC. The variable domain in full, completed from reference TRBV30 and TRBJ2-1, reads SQTIHQWPATLVQPVGSPLSLECTVEGTSNPNLYWYRQAAGRGLQLLFYSVGIGQISSEVPQNLSASRPQDRQFILSSKKLLLSDSGFYLCAWSARNEQFFGPGTRLTVL.

The sample holds many counts of this clonotype. J is TRBJ2-5 and V is TRBV9; TRBD1 agrees at 7 bases. Germline loops: CDR1 SGDLS, CDR2 YYNGEE. CDR3 size: 14 residues. Unmatched junction bases numbered 9, after V lost 3 bases and J lost 7 bases. The CDR3 DNA sequence: TGTGCCAGCAGCGACCCCACACAGGGGTGGACCCAGTACTTC. Translated, it gives CASSDPTQGWTQYF.

The sample holds many counts of this clonotype. The V and J genes are TRBV7-8 and TRBJ2-7; D is perhaps TRBD1 (6 bases). CDR1 is SGHVS, CDR2 FQNEAQ, per germline. Deletions cut 0 bases from V and 3 bases from J, with 9 bases between. The CDR3 is made up of 14 amino acids. The CDR3 loop is CASSLAGADYEQYF. The DNA for the CDR3 is TGTGCCAGCAGCTTAGCGGGGGCTGACTACGAGCAGTACTTC.

V gene TRBV7-9 combines with J gene TRBJ2-1; possible D gene TRBD2, 5 bases. With 5 bases removed from V and 3 bases from J, the gap between germline ends came to 11 bases. Germline V gives CDR1 SEHNR, CDR2 FQNEAQ (reference sequence). This CDR3 has 14 amino acids. The CDR3 DNA reads TGTGCCAGCAGCCCCCCGGGGTTCTACAATGAGCAGTTCTTC. Its translation is CASSPPGFYNEQFF.

Only a few counts were recorded for this clonotype. The V call is TRBV11-2, the J call TRBJ2-1; D uncertain. Trimming shortened V by 5 bases and J by 0 bases, and 14 bases separated the two germline ends. In germline, CDR1 is SGHAT, CDR2 FQNNGV. The CDR3 has 16 residues. CDR3 amino acids: CASSLGYGSSYNEQFF. In DNA, the CDR3 is TGTGCCAGCAGCCTAGGATACGGAAGCTCCTACAATGAGCAGTTCTTC. Filled out from reference TRBV11-2 and TRBJ2-1, the complete variable domain reads EAGVAQSPRYKIIEKRQSVAFWCNPISGHATLYWYQQILGQGPKLLIQFQNNGVVDDSQLPKDRFSAERLKGVDSTLKIQPAKLEDSAVYLCASSLGYGSSYNEQFFGPGTRLTVL.

V and J are TRBV7-9 and TRBJ1-1, with unresolved D. The CDR3 has 14 amino acids. Germline loops: CDR1 SEHNR, CDR2 FQNEAQ (reference sequence). V was trimmed by 3 bases and J by 3 bases, leaving 11 bases between them. CDR3 protein: CASSLSGSDTEAFF. The CDR3 bases are TGTGCCAGCAGCTTGTCTGGCAGTGACACTGAAGCTTTCTTT.

This clonotype was picked up a small number of times. This chain connects TRBV30 to TRBJ2-1; 8 bases fit TRBD1. With 3 bases clipped from V and 7 bases from J, the junction kept 8 bases outside the gene matches. The CDR3 contains 14 residues. CDR1 and CDR2 (germline): GTSNPN, SVGIG (reference sequence). CDR3 residues: CAWSRTGFLNEQFF. CDR3 DNA: TGTGCCTGGAGCCGGACAGGGTTTCTTAATGAGCAGTTCTTC.

This clonotype has just a few counts. The V call is TRBV7-2, the J call TRBJ2-1; D call uncertain. With 1 base removed from V and 4 bases from J, the gap between germline ends came to 11 bases. CDR1 is SGHTA and CDR2 is FQGNSA in the germline V gene. This CDR3 is 15 amino acids long. CDR3 bases: TGTGCCAGCAGCTTAGGTTTTAGCTCGTACAATGAGCAGTTCTTC. Translating it yields CASSLGFSSYNEQFF. The whole variable domain, filled in from reference TRBV7-2 and TRBJ2-1, reads GAGVSQSPSNKVTEKGKDVELRCDPISGHTALYWYRQSLGQGLEFLIYFQGNSAPDKSGLPSDRFSAERTGGSVSTLTIQRTQQEDSAVYLCASSLGFSSYNEQFFGPGTRLTVL.

This clonotype has just a few counts. The chain recombines TRBV7-9 with TRBJ1-4; D unclear. Trimming stripped 3 bases from V and 7 bases from J, with 12 bases between. CDR1 is SEHNR, CDR2 FQNEAQ, per germline (reference sequence). CDR3 length: 14 residues. CDR3 residues: CASSFGSSGEKLFF. The CDR3 bases are TGTGCCAGCAGCTTCGGGTCCTCCGGTGAAAAACTGTTTTTT.

Written as DNA, the CDR3 is TGTGCCACCAGCAGAAACCAGGGTGGGGAGACCCAGTACTTC. Amino acid sequence: CATSRNQGGETQYF. V is TRBV15 and J is TRBJ2-5, with D perhaps TRBD1 (5 bases). Germline V CDR1 and CDR2: LNHNV, YYDKDF (reference sequence). The CDR3 runs 14 residues. The ends were cut back, 2 bases at V and 5 bases at J, with 12 bases in the middle.

This clonotype was seen more than once but under ten times. This rearrangement joins TRBV27 to TRBJ1-3; TRBD1 matches 7 bases. The junction had 4 bases not matched to a gene; V was cut back by 5 bases and J by 0 bases. Per the germline V gene, CDR1 is MNHEY and CDR2 is SMNVEV (reference sequence). This CDR3 has 15 residues. DNA for the CDR3: TGTGCCAGCAGTATAGGGGGCCACTCTGGAAACACCATATATTTT. It yields the protein CASSIGGHSGNTIYF.

V and J are TRBV12-3 or TRBV12-4 and TRBJ2-3; D uncertain. The ends were cut back, 5 bases at V and 0 bases at J, with 12 bases in the middle. There are 15 residues in the CDR3. CDR3 region: CASSPFRPSTDTQYF. The CDR3, as DNA: TGTGCCAGCAGTCCCTTCAGGCCTAGCACAGATACGCAGTATTTT.

The V gene is TRBV25-1, the J gene TRBJ1-1, with 9 positions matching TRBD1. The V gene's germline CDR1 is MGHDK and CDR2 SYGVNS. The CDR3 runs 14 residues. The V gene end was trimmed by 6 bases and the J gene end by 6 bases; junction bases not matched to a gene: 8. CDR3 sequence reads: CASSVLDRGSEAFF. The CDR3 nucleotides read TGTGCCAGCAGCGTATTGGACAGGGGTTCTGAAGCTTTCTTT.

The gene calls are TRBV7-3 and TRBJ1-1; 10 nucleotides agree with TRBD1. Germline V gives CDR1 SGHTA, CDR2 FQGTGA. Trimming took 4 bases from V and 1 from J; bases not matched to a gene: 3. CDR3 size: 15 residues. The CDR3 protein is CASSSGQGGNTEAFF. For the CDR3, the DNA is TGTGCCAGCAGCTCCGGACAGGGGGGGAACACTGAAGCTTTCTTT. Filled out from reference TRBV7-3 and TRBJ1-1, the complete variable domain reads GAGVSQTPSNKVTEKGKYVELRCDPISGHTALYWYRQSLGQGPEFLIYFQGTGAADDSGLPNDRFFAVRPEGSVSTLKIQRTERGDSAVYLCASSSGQGGNTEAFFGQGTRLTVV.

CDR3 coding DNA: TGCAGCGCCCGAGTTGGGGTTTCAAGTGAAAAACTGTTTTTT. This translates into CSARVGVSSEKLFF. The rearrangement links TRBV29-1 to TRBJ1-4; D is undetermined. The CDR3 contains 14 residues. Germline lookup yields CDR1 SQVTM and CDR2 ANQGSEA. Between the trimmed V and J ends, which lost 7 bases and 7 bases, there was a span of 19 bases.

This clonotype was counted only a few times. The chain carries TRBV5-1 and TRBJ2-3, with 13 bases lining up with TRBD2. J gave up 2 bases and V 4 bases, and 4 bases lay outside the gene matches. CDR3 length equals 16 residues. Germline V gene data show CDR1 as SGHRS and CDR2 as YFSETQ. The CDR3 DNA sequence: TGCGCCAGCAGCAAGGGACTAGCGGGGTACACAGATACGCAGTATTTT. Protein product: CASSKGLAGYTDTQYF.